This T cell receptor (beta chain) was sequenced during a study of cytomegalovirus exposure and HLA in healthy donors. The PCR used 60 Vbeta and 13 Jbeta primers. This table comes from immunoSEQ multiplex PCR, and its TCRdb copy is limited to in-frame clones, with some not included. The table lists about 150,000 clones, about 73% of them singletons, with around 13% in the top ten. Germline assignment: CDR1 SQVTM and CDR2 ANQGSEA. Between the trimmed V and J ends, which lost 4 bases and 6 bases, there was a span of 6 bases. The CDR3 contains 10 residues. The TCR originated in a woman aged 45-65 years in good health and CMV-seropositive. Sequences were obtained from PBMCs. V gene TRBV29-1 combines with J gene TRBJ1-2; D unresolved. Here the CDR3 DNA reads TGCAGCGTTGGCGGGGATGGCTACACCTTC. This encodes CSVGGDGYTF.